Each of the 18 T cell receptor beta chains below was sequenced from the same sample in a study of neurological immune-mediated disorders. TCRdb reanalysed the 5' RACE reads using MiXCR and keeps one entry per CDR3 protein. Seen here are tens of thousands of distinct CDR3 sequences, 2% to 3% observed once, and the top ten hold about 1.1%. Sequenced sample: PBMCs. These receptors were collected from a woman between 25 and 40 years old with multiple sclerosis.

Ten or more counts support this clonotype. This sequence joins TRBV20-1 and TRBJ2-7; D unresolved. This CDR3 region has 15 residues. V was pared by 0 bases and J by 6 bases, with 18 bases between. CDR1 DFQATT and CDR2 SNEGSKA come from the germline V gene (reference sequence). Here the CDR3 DNA reads TGCAGTGCTAGAGATCGTTTCGAAAGGGCCGGCGAGCAGTACTTC. Its translation is CSARDRFERAGEQYF.

The chain employs TRBV5-1 and TRBJ2-3, with 7 bases fitting TRBD2. CDR1 SGHRS and CDR2 YFSETQ come from the germline V gene. The CDR3 runs 16 residues. V dropped 6 bases and J dropped 0; count of bases not matched to a gene: 10. The CDR3 nucleotides are TGCGCCAGCAACCCCACCCTAGCGGCTAGCACAGATACGCAGTATTTT. Translation gives CASNPTLAASTDTQYF.

This clonotype has a count of ten or more. The V and J genes are TRBV12-3 or TRBV12-4 and TRBJ2-1, with 9 bases lining up with TRBD2. The trim removed 6 bases at V and 3 bases at J, leaving 9 bases unmatched. The CDR3 has 16 amino acids. The DNA of the CDR3 is TGTGCCAGCAGCAAAACCACTAGCGGGTACTACAATGAGCAGTTCTTC. Translating it yields CASSKTTSGYYNEQFF.

The V gene is TRBV5-1, the J gene TRBJ1-1; perhaps TRBD1 as D (6 bases). CDR3 length: 14 residues. Deletions cut 4 bases from V and 0 bases from J, with 10 bases between. Germline lookup yields CDR1 SGHRS and CDR2 YFSETQ. This CDR3 is CASSQGIMNTEAFF. The CDR3 coding sequence is TGCGCCAGCAGCCAGGGGATTATGAACACTGAAGCTTTCTTT.

The sample holds many counts of this clonotype. The chain employs TRBV29-1 and TRBJ2-1; 11 bases map to TRBD2. The CDR3 runs to 14 residues. The V gene's germline CDR1 is SQVTM and CDR2 ANQGSEA. V was clipped by 6 bases and J by 8 bases; unmatched bases: 9. The DNA of the CDR3 is TGCAGCGTGCCGGGACTAGCGGTCCCCGATGAGCAGTTCTTC. Encoded protein: CSVPGLAVPDEQFF.

This clonotype showed up many times. The chain couples TRBV5-1 to TRBJ1-2; TRBD1 might be the D (5 bases). The germline gives CDR1 SGHRS, CDR2 YFSETQ. The ends were cut back, 0 bases at V and 0 bases at J, with 12 bases in the middle. The CDR3 has 16 residues. DNA of the CDR3: TGCGCCAGCAGCTTGGGCAGGGACCGTACTAACTATGGCTACACCTTC. Its protein product is CASSLGRDRTNYGYTF.

For this clonotype: A much larger clonotype is one base distant, so this may be a read error. The chain couples TRBV10-3 to TRBJ2-1, with 7 bases that match TRBD2. The CDR3 has 16 residues. In germline, CDR1 is ENHRY, CDR2 SYGVKD. The CDR3 nucleotides read TGTGCCATCGGAGAGAAAGCTAGCGGCTCCTACAATGCGCAGTTCTTC. Its protein is CAIGEKASGSYNAQFF.

This clonotype was picked up many times. The chain joins TRBV6-6 to TRBJ1-3; 7 nucleotides line up with TRBD1. The CDR3 length is 17 residues. The junction had 12 bases not matched to a gene; V was cut back by 7 bases and J by 0 bases. Germline V gene data show CDR1 as MNHNY and CDR2 as SVGAGI (reference sequence). CDR3 sequence (DNA): TGTGCCAGCACCTCCGGGGACAGAACACTCTCTGGAAACACCATATATTTT. Translating it yields CASTSGDRTLSGNTIYF.

This clonotype occurred many times. The CDR3 DNA is TGTGCCAGCAGCCCGAGGGGGCCGGAGACCCAGTACTTC. Translation: CASSPRGPETQYF. This chain joins TRBV7-9 and TRBJ2-5; 7 positions match TRBD1. Germline CDR1 and CDR2: SEHNR and FQNEAQ (reference sequence). The CDR3 contains 13 residues. V shed 5 bases and J 5 bases; nucleotides not matched to a gene: 5.

Many counts were recorded for this clonotype. The chain uses TRBV18 and TRBJ2-3, with a tentative D call TRBD2 (5 bases). The CDR3 is 15 residues long. The germline V and J ends were trimmed by 2 bases and 5 bases, with 14 bases remaining between them. Germline-derived CDR1 and CDR2 are KGHSH and LQKENI. For the CDR3, the DNA is TGTGCCAGCTCACCAGGGAAAGGTGGAGGAGATACGCAGTATTTT. Protein product: CASSPGKGGGDTQYF.

In this sample, this clonotype turned up many times. V is TRBV6-6 and J is TRBJ1-1; D is ambiguous. The germline gives CDR1 MNHNY, CDR2 SVGAGI (reference sequence). Trimming took off 6 bases at V and 0 bases at J, with 8 bases between the two ends. CDR3 length: 13 residues. The DNA for the CDR3 is TGTGCCAGCAGCTCTGACCTGAACACTGAAGCTTTCTTT. It yields the protein CASSSDLNTEAFF.

This clonotype was found many times. The chain joins TRBV3-1 to TRBJ2-3; D possibly corresponds to TRBD1 (6 bases). Trimming cost V 4 bases and J 5 bases, with 16 bases left between them. The CDR3 spans 15 residues. The germline V gene has CDR1 LGHDT and CDR2 YNNKEL (reference sequence). The CDR3 sequence: CASSPGHSRGDTQYF. In DNA form, the CDR3 reads TGTGCCAGCAGCCCGGGACACTCACGGGGAGATACGCAGTATTTT.

There are many counts of this clonotype. This could be a read error, since a much larger clone is one nucleotide away. The rearrangement joins TRBV5-1 to TRBJ2-7; maybe TRBD2 (6 bases). Germline lookup yields CDR1 SGHRS and CDR2 YFSETQ. The length of the CDR3 is 14 residues. The CDR3 sequence: CTSSLGGIGYEQYF. CDR3 DNA sequence: TGCACCAGCAGCTTGGGGGGAATCGGCTACGAGCAGTACTTC.

This clonotype was observed at least ten times. This chain uses TRBV5-1 with TRBJ1-2; TRBD1 might be the D (5 bases). V shed 7 bases and J shed 6 bases, with 16 bases lying between them. CDR1 is SGHRS and CDR2 is YFSETQ in the germline V gene. The CDR3 runs to 13 residues. CDR3 amino acids: CASRETGGDGYTF. The DNA of the CDR3 is TGCGCCAGCCGAGAAACAGGTGGGGATGGCTACACCTTC.

At least ten counts were recorded for this clonotype. The chain has TRBV3-1 and TRBJ1-1; D possibly corresponds to TRBD1 (6 bases). Germline lookup yields CDR1 LGHDT and CDR2 YNNKEL (reference sequence). The CDR3 length is 13 residues. V lost 1 base and J lost 5, with 8 bases in between. CDR3 protein: CASSQVDRTEAFF. CDR3 in DNA: TGTGCCAGCAGCCAAGTGGACAGAACTGAAGCTTTCTTT.

This clonotype was found many times. The chain joins TRBV20-1 to TRBJ2-7; D call uncertain. V lost 1 base, J lost 3 bases, and 10 bases lay in between. The germline V gene has CDR1 DFQATT and CDR2 SNEGSKA (reference sequence). CDR3 length: 13 amino acids. The CDR3, as DNA: TGCAGTGCTAGAGGATCACGGAACTACGAGCAGTACTTC. Its protein product is CSARGSRNYEQYF.

This clonotype was recorded at least ten times. The chain links TRBV7-2 to TRBJ2-6; TRBD2 matches at 10 bases. The V segment lost 1 base and the J segment 2 bases; nucleotides outside the gene matches: 2. The CDR3 totals 17 residues. CDR1 is SGHTA and CDR2 is FQGNSA in the germline V gene. CDR3 nucleotides: TGTGCCAGCAGCTTAGGGGGGACTAGCGCTGGGGCCAACGTCCTGACTTTC. Residues: CASSLGGTSAGANVLTF. Based on the CDR3 plus reference TRBV7-2 and TRBJ2-6, the full variable domain is GAGVSQSPSNKVTEKGKDVELRCDPISGHTALYWYRQSLGQGLEFLIYFQGNSAPDKSGLPSDRFSAERTGGSVSTLTIQRTQQEDSAVYLCASSLGGTSAGANVLTFGAGSRLTVL.

There are many counts of this clonotype. The chain couples TRBV24-1 to TRBJ1-1; a possible D gene is TRBD1 (5 bases). Deletions cut 5 bases from V and 1 base from J, with 13 bases between. The germline V gene encodes CDR1 KGHDR and CDR2 SFDVKD. CDR3 length: 15 amino acids. CDR3 nucleotide sequence: TGTGCCACCAGTGCTACAGGTCTGGGGAACACTGAAGCTTTCTTT. This translates into CATSATGLGNTEAFF.